These 22 T cell receptor beta chains were all obtained from the same sample, sequenced in a study of early T cells in non-severe SARS-CoV-2 infection. TCRdb recomputed calls from the 5' RACE reads with MiXCR, one row per CDR3 protein. This table has roughly 97,000 distinct CDR3 sequences, about 10% appearing once. The sample was whole blood, taken at baseline. The receptor source for this set is an adult who was a healthcare worker with PCR-confirmed SARS-CoV-2 infection or an uninfected control (not recorded which).

This clonotype was detected ten times or more. The CDR3 region has the DNA TGTGCCATCAGTGATCTGGCTTCCGAGCAGTACTTC. This sequence encodes CAISDLASEQYF. The V and J genes are TRBV10-3 and TRBJ2-7; D is unclear. The CDR3 runs to 12 residues. Trimming removed 3 bases at V and 6 bases at J, with 9 bases between. The germline CDR1 and CDR2 sequences are ENHRY and SYGVKD.

In this sample, this clonotype turned up a few times. The CDR3 reads CSGARGTGELFF. CDR3 nucleotides: TGCAGCGGAGCTAGAGGAACCGGGGAGCTGTTTTTT. The chain combines TRBV29-1 with TRBJ2-2; D is unresolved. The CDR3 has 12 residues. CDR1 and CDR2 (germline): SQVTM, ANQGSEA. V lost 7 bases and J lost 5, with 11 bases in between.

This clonotype occurred a few times. The chain joins TRBV4-3 to TRBJ1-3, with no clear D. V gave up 0 bases and J gave up 2 bases, with 11 bases separating them. The CDR3 length is 16 residues. Germline V gene sequence: CDR1 LGHNA, CDR2 YSLEER. CDR3 bases: TGCGCCAGCAGCCAAGATCTTGGGGTGACTGGAAACACCATATATTTT. Amino acids: CASSQDLGVTGNTIYF.

This sequence joins TRBV29-1 and TRBJ2-1, with D perhaps TRBD1 (6 bases). The CDR3 is made up of 11 amino acids. The germline V gene encodes CDR1 SQVTM and CDR2 ANQGSEA. V lost 6 bases and J 9 bases, leaving 12 bases between the germline ends. The CDR3: CSVAKGVEQFF. The CDR3 DNA sequence: TGCAGCGTCGCAAAGGGGGTTGAGCAGTTCTTC.

The rearrangement uses TRBV12-3 or TRBV12-4 and TRBJ2-1, with 8 bases aligning to TRBD1. Unmatched junction bases numbered 13, after V lost 5 bases and J lost 13 bases. The CDR3 is 14 residues long. CDR3 sequence: CASSRTSGTGPQFF. CDR3 bases: TGTGCCAGCAGTCGAACGTCCGGGACAGGCCCTCAGTTCTTC.

The chain joins TRBV9 to TRBJ2-3; 12 bases agree with TRBD2. Germline CDR1 and CDR2: SGDLS and YYNGEE. Germline trimming cut 2 bases from V and 4 bases from J; bases unmatched to any gene: 5. This CDR3 comprises 16 residues. CDR3 nucleotides: TGTGCCAGCAGCGTGAGACTAGCGGGAGAATCAGATACGCAGTATTTT. Protein product: CASSVRLAGESDTQYF.

This clonotype was picked up a small number of times. The chain is built from TRBV19 and TRBJ1-5; TRBD1 might be the D (6 bases). The CDR3 contains 13 residues. CDR1 and CDR2 from the germline V gene are LNHDA and SQIVND (reference sequence). V was shortened by 10 bases and J by 4 bases, with 14 bases between the two germline ends. Here the CDR3 reads CATQGTQNQPQHF. The CDR3 region has the DNA TGTGCCACCCAAGGGACACAGAATCAGCCCCAGCATTTT.

This clonotype was detected ten times or more. The rearrangement links TRBV6-5 to TRBJ2-2; weak D call: TRBD1 (5 bases). Looked up from germline, CDR1 is MNHEY and CDR2 is SVGAGI. V dropped 6 bases and J dropped 6 bases, with 8 bases sitting between them. The CDR3 length is 12 residues. CDR3 DNA: TGTGCCAGCAGCTTAGGGGCCGGGGAGCTGTTTTTT. As protein: CASSLGAGELFF.

This chain uses TRBV12-3 or TRBV12-4 with TRBJ2-1; 9 positions agree with TRBD2. This CDR3 spans 15 amino acids. V gave up 5 bases and J gave up 4 bases; unmatched junction bases: 6. The CDR3 region has the DNA TGTGCCAGCAGTGGACTAGCGACAACATACAATGAGCAGTTCTTC. Residues: CASSGLATTYNEQFF.

The CDR3 DNA sequence: TGTGCCAGCAGCTTAGACAGTTTTTACAATGAGCAGTTCTTC. Protein: CASSLDSFYNEQFF. The chain carries TRBV7-9 and TRBJ2-1; no clear D gene. CDR1 is SEHNR and CDR2 is FQNEAQ in the germline V gene (reference sequence). The CDR3 covers 14 residues. Trimming took 1 base from V and 4 from J, leaving 8 bases between them.

This clonotype was found many times. The chain is built from TRBV19 and TRBJ1-2; D gene unclear. Trimming left V 6 bases short and J 0 bases short, with 11 bases between. Looked up from germline, CDR1 is LNHDA and CDR2 is SQIVND (reference sequence). The CDR3 is 14 amino acids. The CDR3 DNA is TGTGCCAGTAGATTATCGGCGGCTAACTATGGCTACACCTTC. Its protein product is CASRLSAANYGYTF.

V usage is TRBV19 and J usage is TRBJ1-6; the match to TRBD1 covers 9 bases. From germline, CDR1 is LNHDA and CDR2 SQIVND (reference sequence). The CDR3 contains 15 residues. V was clipped by 5 bases and J by 8 bases; unmatched bases: 7. CDR3 bases: TGTGCCAGTAGTCCCGAGGGACAGGGAGATTCACCCCTCCACTTT. This sequence encodes CASSPEGQGDSPLHF.

Ten or more counts support this clonotype. The chain joins TRBV3-1 to TRBJ2-5, with 7 bases lining up with TRBD2. The junction had 6 bases not matched to a gene; V was cut back by 9 bases and J by 5 bases. The CDR3 runs to 12 residues. Germline V gene sequence: CDR1 LGHDT, CDR2 YNNKEL (reference sequence). CDR3 coding DNA: TGTGCCAGTTGGGGAGGGAGTGAGACCCAGTACTTC. It yields the protein CASWGGSETQYF.

The J gene is TRBJ1-1, the V gene TRBV14; D remains unclear. Trimming took 7 bases from V and 0 from J, leaving 9 bases between them. Germline V gene sequence: CDR1 SGHDN, CDR2 FVKESK. The CDR3 is 13 amino acids. CDR3 DNA: TGTGCCAGCATGGAACATCTGAACACTGAAGCTTTCTTT. As protein: CASMEHLNTEAFF.

Only a few counts were recorded for this clonotype. V is TRBV7-9 and J is TRBJ2-7; D unclear. The V and J ends lost 1 base and 5 bases respectively, with 6 bases between them. This CDR3 has 12 amino acids. Germline V gene sequence: CDR1 SEHNR, CDR2 FQNEAQ (reference sequence). In DNA, the CDR3 is TGTGCCAGCAGCTTAGTGGGCCACGAGCAGTACTTC. It yields the protein CASSLVGHEQYF.

This clonotype was recorded many times. The chain employs TRBV27 and TRBJ1-5; D is undetermined. CDR3 length: 18 residues. Germline V gene data show CDR1 as MNHEY and CDR2 as SMNVEV (reference sequence). The V and J ends lost 0 bases and 6 bases respectively, with 21 bases between them. The CDR3 DNA follows: TGTGCCAGCAGTTTATCGATGGCCGCGGAAACTGAGCGTCAGCCCCAGCATTTT. Translating gives CASSLSMAAETERQPQHF.

This clonotype was observed a few times. This rearrangement joins TRBV29-1 to TRBJ2-2, with 8 nucleotides matching TRBD1. The trim removed 6 bases at V and 4 bases at J, leaving 4 bases unmatched. Germline CDR1 and CDR2: SQVTM and ANQGSEA. The CDR3 is made up of 13 amino acids. CDR3 coding DNA: TGCAGCGTCGATGGACAGGGCACCGGGGAGCTGTTTTTT. This codes for CSVDGQGTGELFF.

There are many counts of this clonotype. The genes are TRBV7-9 and TRBJ1-2; D remains unclear. Germline-derived CDR1 and CDR2 are SEHNR and FQNEAQ (reference sequence). Trimming pared 5 bases from V and 2 bases from J, leaving 15 bases between. The CDR3 is 15 amino acids. The CDR3 nucleotides read TGTGCCAGCAGCCGGCAACAACATGGAAACTATGGCTACACCTTC. This codes for CASSRQQHGNYGYTF.

This clonotype has just a few counts. The V gene is TRBV29-1, the J gene TRBJ2-3, with D maybe TRBD1 (6 bases). Germline V gives CDR1 SQVTM, CDR2 ANQGSEA. V was shortened by 6 bases and J by 0 bases, with 13 bases between the two germline ends. The CDR3 is 14 residues long. CDR3 amino acids: CSVPQGLSTDTQYF. The CDR3 nucleotides are TGCAGCGTACCGCAGGGGCTCAGCACAGATACGCAGTATTTT.

V usage is TRBV11-2 and J usage is TRBJ1-6; no clear D gene. CDR3 length: 17 amino acids. Germline V gives CDR1 SGHAT, CDR2 FQNNGV. V shed 2 bases and J shed 0 bases, with 11 bases lying between them. The CDR3 DNA sequence: TGTGCCAGCAGCTTACGAGGCACGAACTCCTATAATTCACCCCTCCACTTT. Translating gives CASSLRGTNSYNSPLHF.

CDR3 in amino acids: CASSSDAGQGNNQPQHF. Here the CDR3 DNA reads TGTGCCAGCAGCTCCGACGCGGGACAGGGGAACAATCAGCCCCAGCATTTT. The chain carries TRBV7-9 and TRBJ1-5, with 10 bases identical to TRBD1. The V segment lost 4 bases and the J segment 3 bases; nucleotides outside the gene matches: 9. This CDR3 region has 17 residues. The germline CDR1 and CDR2 sequences are SEHNR and FQNEAQ (reference sequence).

As DNA, the CDR3 is TGTGCCAGCAGTCGGACAGCCCAAGAGACCCAGTACTTC. It specifies CASSRTAQETQYF. J is TRBJ2-5 and V is TRBV9; tentatively, D is TRBD1 (6 bases). Between the trimmed V and J ends, which lost 5 bases and 1 base, there was a span of 9 bases. Germline CDR1 is SGDLS and CDR2 is YYNGEE. The CDR3 has 13 amino acids.